The T cell receptor beta chain under discussion was sequenced for a study of blood T cell repertoires in COVID-19. Across the whole study: Acute and convalescent COVID-19 specimens originated in the United States, Italy and Spain. Sample material is recorded as cDNA or gDNA derived from T cells, B-cell-depleted T cells, or PBMCs.

Methods used by the authors: Reference gene primer amplification yielded estimated nucleated cell counts. Produced via immunoSEQ multiplex PCR; TCRdb's table is partial and in-frame only. V and J calls and clone size follow that table, whereas D and trimming were derived from the DNA. There are under 300,000 clones in the sample; 83% occur only once, and approximately 9% lies in the top ten. CDR1 is MNHEY and CDR2 is SVGEGT in the germline V gene. CDR3 size: 14 residues. V lost 2 bases and J lost 2, with 7 bases in between. Material: peripheral blood. This TCR was recovered from a woman in her forties or fifties who had recovered from COVID-19. J is TRBJ1-3 and V is TRBV6-2 or TRBV6-3, with D perhaps TRBD1 (6 bases). The CDR3 is CASSYRDTGNTIYF. The CDR3 DNA sequence: TGTGCCAGCAGTTACAGGGACACTGGAAACACCATATATTTT.